The clone carrying this T cell receptor (beta chain) was picked up a small number of times. CDR1 is LNHDA and CDR2 is SQIVND in the germline V gene (reference sequence). The junction had 9 bases not matched to a gene; V was cut back by 5 bases and J by 1 base. This CDR3 is built from 16 residues. Patients affected by ophthalmopathy presented a Clinical Activity Score of at least 3, a NOSPECS grade of at least 4, and disease duration below 3 months. Amplification targeted TCR beta CDR3 regions from RNA transcripts. First-round RT-PCR with HTBI primers amplified the TCR CDR3 region. TCRdb redid the calling of the multiplex PCR reads with MiXCR, one entry per CDR3 protein. The sample has about 410,000 distinct CDR3 sequences; roughly 14% are singletons. This specimen belongs to a study of T cells in Graves' hyperthyroidism and ophthalmopathy.

The receptor comes from a man aged 18 to 29 with Graves' ophthalmopathy. The V and J genes are TRBV19 and TRBJ2-7, with 9 bases aligning to TRBD1. Source material: blood. CDR3: CASSLTSGTGSYEQYF. CDR3 coding DNA: TGTGCCAGTAGTCTGACTTCCGGGACAGGGTCCTACGAGCAGTACTTC.